What follows are 23 T cell receptor beta chains derived from one specimen sequenced in a study of blood T cells in healthy people across ages (dated by TCRdb to the mid-2010s). To prepare the library, 5' RACE was applied. The sequencer was an Illumina HiSeq 2500. A second PCR of about 6 to 11 cycles was performed with a sample-barcoded 5' primer and a J-beta primer mix. The public reads were reanalyzed by TCRdb: fastp trimming at Q25, MiXCR alignment, in-frame beta chains only. Rows are unified per CDR3 protein, each entry keeping the most common DNA and genes. Here the sample has 600,000 to 800,000 distinct CDR3 sequences; around 20% occur a single time. Under 4% of the sample belongs to the ten largest clones. Material: blood. These receptors all stem from an older man in good health.

The chain has TRBV12-3 or TRBV12-4 and TRBJ1-6; D ambiguous. Trimming removed 3 bases at V and 5 bases at J, with 5 bases between. The CDR3 is made up of 13 amino acids. CDR3 sequence: CASSFQNNSPLHF. The CDR3 DNA sequence: TGTGCCAGCAGTTTTCAGAATAATTCACCCCTCCACTTT.

This clonotype was observed a few times. This chain links TRBV28 with TRBJ1-5; weak D call: TRBD1 (6 bases). The CDR3 contains 15 residues. Germline loops: CDR1 MDHEN, CDR2 SYDVKM. V shed 2 bases and J shed 5 bases, with 13 bases lying between them. The CDR3 loop is CASSLTGGGHQPQHF. The CDR3 nucleotides are TGTGCCAGCAGTTTAACTGGGGGCGGCCATCAGCCCCAGCATTTT.

This clonotype was found a few times. The J gene is TRBJ2-7, the V gene TRBV3-1; D unclear. Trimming took off 0 bases at V and 5 bases at J, with 11 bases between the two ends. In germline, CDR1 is LGHDT, CDR2 YNNKEL (reference sequence). The CDR3 loop spans 14 amino acids. The CDR3: CASSQEWTINEQYF. The DNA for the CDR3 is TGTGCCAGCAGCCAAGAGTGGACCATCAACGAGCAGTACTTC.

The V call is TRBV7-9, the J call TRBJ2-5; 9 nucleotides align to TRBD2. The J call may be incorrect, as the DNA end agrees better with TRBJ2-1. Germline V gene data show CDR1 as SEHNR and CDR2 as FQNEAQ (reference sequence). The CDR3 runs 15 residues. The CDR3 coding sequence is TGTGCCAGCAGAAATAGCGGGAGTCGCGACAATGAGCAGTTCTTC. Residues: CASRNSGSRDNEQFF.

This clonotype was recorded a few times. V usage is TRBV9 and J usage is TRBJ1-3; the D is unclear. Trimming removed 3 bases at V and 4 bases at J, with 14 bases between. The CDR3 covers 15 residues. CDR1 SGDLS and CDR2 YYNGEE come from the germline V gene. The CDR3 is CASSDLLGPGNTIYF. Written as DNA, the CDR3 is TGTGCCAGCAGCGACCTACTCGGGCCCGGAAACACCATATATTTT.

This CDR3 is CASSLEQTIYGYTF. The CDR3, as DNA: TGCGCCAGCAGCTTGGAACAGACTATCTATGGCTACACCTTC. This chain links TRBV5-1 with TRBJ1-2; D remains unclear. Trimming shortened V by 0 bases and J by 4 bases, and 10 bases separated the two germline ends. The CDR3 loop spans 14 amino acids. From germline, CDR1 is SGHRS and CDR2 YFSETQ.

This clonotype turned up a few times. The CDR3 loop reads CASSLTRGRESKFF. The CDR3 DNA sequence: TGTGCCAGCAGCCTCACCCGGGGGCGGGAGAGTAAGTTCTTC. The chain uses TRBV14 and TRBJ2-1, with a tentative D call TRBD2 (7 bases). Germline V gives CDR1 SGHDN, CDR2 FVKESK. The CDR3 spans 14 residues. Deletions cut 4 bases from V and 14 bases from J, with 21 bases between. The full variable domain, rest sourced from reference TRBV14 and TRBJ2-1, is EAGVTQFPSHSVIEKGQTVTLRCDPISGHDNLYWYRRVMGKEIKFLLHFVKESKQDESGMPNNRFLAERTGGTYSTLKVQPAELEDSGVYFCASSLTRGRESKFFGPGTRLTVL.

Only one count was recorded for this clonotype. CDR3 loop: CASSPRQSYALHF. CDR3 DNA sequence: TGTGCCAGCAGCCCAAGACAGTCATACGCCCTCCACTTT. J is TRBJ1-6 and V is TRBV7-2, with D possibly matching TRBD1 (5 bases). Between the trimmed V and J ends, which lost 5 bases and 14 bases, there was a span of 16 bases. The germline V gene encodes CDR1 SGHTA and CDR2 FQGNSA. CDR3 length: 13 amino acids.

This clonotype showed up just a few times. The rearrangement links TRBV28 to TRBJ2-7; the D gene is possibly TRBD2 (6 bases). The CDR3 sequence is 16 residues long. Germline-derived CDR1 and CDR2 are MDHEN and SYDVKM. The V end lost 3 bases, the J end lost 0 bases, and 15 bases lay between the germline ends. CDR3 residues: CASSFSLGGLSYEQYF. In DNA form, the CDR3 reads TGTGCCAGCAGTTTTAGTCTGGGGGGACTCTCCTACGAGCAGTACTTC.

Only one count was recorded for this clonotype. This sequence joins TRBV11-2 and TRBJ2-1, with 9 nucleotides matching TRBD2. Germline CDR1 SGHAT, CDR2 FQNNGV. The CDR3 covers 16 residues. Losses at the gene ends were 4 bases for V and 3 bases for J; bases not matched to a gene: 7. CDR3 amino acids: CASSSTTSGYYNEQFF. The DNA of the CDR3 is TGTGCCAGCAGCTCAACGACTAGCGGATACTACAATGAGCAGTTCTTC.

This clonotype was recorded many times. V and J are TRBV20-1 and TRBJ1-2; no clear D. CDR3 size: 11 residues. Trimming shortened V by 6 bases and J by 4 bases, and 9 bases separated the two germline ends. Germline assignment: CDR1 DFQATT and CDR2 SNEGSKA (reference sequence). The CDR3 DNA sequence: TGCAGTGCCCCCGGGCCCTATGGCTACACCTTC. Its translation: CSAPGPYGYTF.

This clonotype was observed a few times. The chain couples TRBV4-3 to TRBJ1-1; D is unresolved. Germline lookup yields CDR1 LGHNA and CDR2 YSLEER. The CDR3 extends over 15 amino acids. Trimming removed 0 bases at V and 4 bases at J, with 12 bases between. As DNA, the CDR3 is TGCGCCAGCAGCCAAGATAGGCTCATGGGCACTGAAGCTTTCTTT. Encoded protein: CASSQDRLMGTEAFF.

This clonotype was observed a handful of times. The gene calls are TRBV6-5 and TRBJ2-7; D not resolved. Trimming left V 4 bases short and J 0 bases short, with 10 bases between. The CDR3 loop spans 14 amino acids. Germline CDR1 and CDR2: MNHEY and SVGAGI. DNA for the CDR3: TGTGCCAGCAGTTCCGGTCTCAACTCCTACGAGCAGTACTTC. Amino acid sequence: CASSSGLNSYEQYF.

Concerning this clonotype itself: The germline gene is not matched at one end of the junction; a read error may be the cause. The chain's CDR3 is CAGSGTYNEQFF. For the CDR3, the DNA is TGTGCCGGCAGCGGGACCTACAATGAGCAGTTCTTC. The chain recombines TRBV6-2 or TRBV6-3 with TRBJ2-1; 7 bases are a match to TRBD2. The CDR3 covers 12 residues. The germline gives CDR1 MNHEY, CDR2 SVGEGT.

In this sample, this clonotype turned up a few times. The chain couples TRBV11-2 to TRBJ2-5, with D possibly matching TRBD2 (6 bases). The J call may be mistaken, given a closer DNA end match to TRBJ2-7. The CDR3 has 15 amino acids. CDR1 and CDR2 from the germline V gene are SGHAT and FQNNGV. The CDR3 DNA reads as TGTGCCAGCAGCTTAGATGCGGGGATATCCTACGAGCAGTACTTC. Protein sequence: CASSLDAGISYEQYF.

Many counts were recorded for this clonotype. The chain carries TRBV25-1 and TRBJ2-5; 7 bases agree with TRBD1. CDR1 and CDR2 (germline): MGHDK, SYGVNS. There are 15 residues in the CDR3. The V and J ends lost 1 base and 4 bases, in that order; junction bases with no gene match: 6. The chain's CDR3 is CASSELGQTRETQYF. The CDR3 bases are TGTGCCAGCAGTGAATTGGGACAGACCAGAGAGACCCAGTACTTC.

The rearrangement links TRBV20-1 to TRBJ2-3; 8 bases line up with TRBD2. Germline V CDR1 and CDR2: DFQATT, SNEGSKA (reference sequence). The CDR3 sequence is 14 residues long. V trimming: 5 bases; J trimming: 5 bases; junction bases outside the gene matches: 9. The CDR3: CSALPGLVIDTQYF. Here the CDR3 DNA reads TGCAGTGCTCTCCCGGGACTAGTAATAGATACGCAGTATTTT.

V gene TRBV7-9 combines with J gene TRBJ2-1; the match to TRBD2 covers 9 bases. The V gene's germline CDR1 is SEHNR and CDR2 FQNEAQ (reference sequence). CDR3 length: 15 residues. V lost 5 bases to trimming and J lost 3 bases; unmatched junction nucleotides: 5. CDR3: CASSDSGSNYNEQFF. The CDR3 DNA follows: TGTGCCAGCAGCGATAGCGGGAGTAACTACAATGAGCAGTTCTTC.

This clonotype was counted between two and nine times. V usage is TRBV5-4 and J usage is TRBJ2-7; D gene ambiguous. V was pared by 1 base and J by 5 bases, with 10 bases between. The germline gives CDR1 SGHNT, CDR2 YYREEE (reference sequence). This CDR3 is 13 amino acids long. The CDR3 sequence: CASSLSARDEQYF. The CDR3 DNA follows: TGTGCCAGCAGCTTGTCTGCTCGCGACGAGCAGTACTTC. Using reference TRBV5-4 and TRBJ2-7 for the parts outside the CDR3, the full variable domain is ETGVTQSPTHLIKTRGQQVTLRCSSQSGHNTVSWYQQALGQGPQFIFQYYREEENGRGNFPPRFSGLQFPNYSSELNVNALELDDSALYLCASSLSARDEQYFGPGTRLTVT.

The rearrangement joins TRBV9 to TRBJ2-1; weak D call: TRBD1 (5 bases). CDR3 length: 14 residues. Between the trimmed V and J ends, which lost 0 bases and 8 bases, there was a span of 12 bases. In germline, CDR1 is SGDLS, CDR2 YYNGEE. The chain's CDR3 is CASSVGGWGDEQFF. The CDR3 nucleotides read TGTGCCAGCAGCGTAGGAGGATGGGGCGATGAGCAGTTCTTC. Full variable domain (missing parts from reference TRBV9 and TRBJ2-1): DSGVTQTPKHLITATGQRVTLRCSPRSGDLSVYWYQQSLDQGLQFLIQYYNGEERAKGNILERFSAQQFPDLHSELNLSSLELGDSALYFCASSVGGWGDEQFFGPGTRLTVL.

The chain is built from TRBV24-1 and TRBJ2-1; possible D gene TRBD2, 5 bases. The germline V and J ends were trimmed by 0 bases and 0 bases, with 8 bases remaining between them. The CDR3 loop spans 16 amino acids. Per the germline V gene, CDR1 is KGHDR and CDR2 is SFDVKD. The CDR3 DNA follows: TGTGCCACCAGTGATTTGCGTGGGAGCTCCTACAATGAGCAGTTCTTC. It specifies CATSDLRGSSYNEQFF.

This clonotype showed up just a few times. The J gene is TRBJ1-1, the V gene TRBV2; possibly TRBD1 for D (6 bases). V was pared by 3 bases and J by 1 base, with 12 bases between. Germline V gives CDR1 SNHLY, CDR2 FYNNEI. The CDR3 sequence is 15 residues long. The CDR3 DNA reads as TGTGCCAGCAGTGACCGGGCCAGGGGGAACACTGAAGCTTTCTTT. Its translation: CASSDRARGNTEAFF. Combining the CDR3 with reference TRBV2 and TRBJ1-1 gives the whole variable domain EPEVTQTPSHQVTQMGQEVILRCVPISNHLYFYWYRQILGQKVEFLVSFYNNEISEKSEIFDDQFSVERPDGSNFTLKIRSTKLEDSAMYFCASSDRARGNTEAFFGQGTRLTVV.

The chain carries TRBV11-2 and TRBJ2-1; TRBD2 matches at 7 bases. CDR1 and CDR2 from the germline V gene are SGHAT and FQNNGV. There are 13 residues in the CDR3. The V gene end was trimmed by 1 base and the J gene end by 8 bases; junction bases not matched to a gene: 2. CDR3 coding DNA: TGTGCCAGCAGCTTAGGACTAGCTCATGAGCAGTTCTTC. Translating gives CASSLGLAHEQFF.